A selection of T cell receptor beta chains follows, all from one sample in a study of human versus mouse CDR3 diversity and MHC coevolution. Assay used: immunoSEQ multiplex PCR; TCRdb lists only in-frame clones, some missing. The table has about 81,000 clones, about 94% seen once. Input material: naive CD4+ T cells from blood. The receptors shown here come from a person between 30 and 69 years old in good health. The CDR3 runs from the conserved cysteine through the conserved F or W. Where a row states a size, it is once, few, many or the class of an expanded clone; other rows omit it.

>NA|TRBV7-2
CASSNGQLYEQYF
>NA|TRBV5-6
CASSWGGIGQFF
>NA|TRBV7-2
CASSGGIYEQYF
>once|TRBV2
CASTELAGAYNEQFF
>NA|TRBV5-6
CASSFRGTGPYEQYF
>NA|TRBV5-4
CASSLVLAGEQFF
>NA|TRBV11-1
CASSVPGTGINTQYF
>NA|TRBV19
CASSQTGSDYEQYF
>NA|TRBV2
CASTRSGTSTDTQYF
>NA|TRBV6-5
CASRAGTGATYEQYF
>few|TRBV5-1
CASSFGMNTEAFF
>NA|TRBV10-3
CAIRTGAYEQYF
>NA|TRBV27
CASSLRMPGGQYF
>few|TRBV6-6
CASSLLGGSGNTIYF
>NA|TRBV9
CASSPQSGTGRNPEAFF
>NA|TRBV18
CASSPTSGNTDTQYF
>NA|TRBV6-6
CASRETGQGFYEQYF
>NA|TRBV5-4
CASSLRLDPRTDTQYF
>once|TRBV9
CASSLGQGAREKLFF
>NA|TRBV7-6
CASSLRGGSLTEAFF
>NA|TRBV5-8
CASSAGPRTLYGYTF
>NA|TRBV5-8
CASSLGETSGFTDTQYF
>NA|TRBV7-2
CASSLQGLQETQYF
>NA|TRBV5-6
CASSLATPPSYNEQFF
>NA|TRBV5-1
CASTSGGNTEAFF
>NA|TRBV7-2
CAGSLALASYEQYF
>NA|TRBV19
CASSMGQGPYGYTF
>NA|TRBV28
CASRPDSYEQYF
>NA|TRBV5-1
CASTRTGVAKNIQYF
>NA|TRBV9
CASSVVSGGINEQFF
>NA|TRBV7-2
CASSLVSNEQYF
>NA|TRBV18
CASSRRTGDAGELFF
>once|TRBV27
CASSLFGTGLAPYGYTF
>once|TRBV9
CASSATSGYYEQYF
>once|TRBV2
CASSENGRSGEQYF